One TCR beta chain is described in this entry. At one of its ends the junction is not consistent with the germline gene, which may arise from a read error. This sample was taken from a study of control samples from healthy donors and cancer patients. This CDR3 has 15 residues. Germline lookup yields CDR1 SGHKS and CDR2 YYEKEE (reference sequence). Profiled with immunoSEQ multiplex PCR; TCRdb holds only in-frame clones, not every one. The sample holds more than 110,000 clones, roughly 92% seen once. This clonotype was sampled from a man aged 30-40 years in good health. Sequencing input: blood. J is TRBJ1-2 and V is TRBV5-5; D not certain. The chain's CDR3 is CASSPTSSSNHGYTF. The CDR3 DNA reads as TGTGCCAGCAGCCCCACTAGTTCTTCTAACCATGGCTACACCTTC.